The clone carrying this T cell receptor beta chain was seen only a few times. This entry is derived from a study of CD8 T cells in Susac syndrome. Random hexamers served to reverse transcribe roughly 0.5 to 1 ug RNA. In TCRdb, the immunoSEQ multiplex PCR reads were re-called with MiXCR into one record per CDR3 protein. The data show 100,000 to 150,000 distinct CDR3 sequences, with more than 80% seen just once and roughly 0.33% held by the top ten. V gave up 5 bases and J gave up 7 bases; unmatched junction bases: 2. The CDR3 is 14 residues long. In germline, CDR1 is MNHEY, CDR2 SMNVEV (reference sequence).

Sequences were obtained from CD8+ T cells from PBMCs. This sequence was found in a human donor with multiple sclerosis. The chain recombines TRBV27 with TRBJ2-1, with 13 bases fitting TRBD2. The DNA for the CDR3 is TGTGCCAGCAGTGGACTAGCGGGGGTTAATGAGCAGTTCTTC. It encodes CASSGLAGVNEQFF.